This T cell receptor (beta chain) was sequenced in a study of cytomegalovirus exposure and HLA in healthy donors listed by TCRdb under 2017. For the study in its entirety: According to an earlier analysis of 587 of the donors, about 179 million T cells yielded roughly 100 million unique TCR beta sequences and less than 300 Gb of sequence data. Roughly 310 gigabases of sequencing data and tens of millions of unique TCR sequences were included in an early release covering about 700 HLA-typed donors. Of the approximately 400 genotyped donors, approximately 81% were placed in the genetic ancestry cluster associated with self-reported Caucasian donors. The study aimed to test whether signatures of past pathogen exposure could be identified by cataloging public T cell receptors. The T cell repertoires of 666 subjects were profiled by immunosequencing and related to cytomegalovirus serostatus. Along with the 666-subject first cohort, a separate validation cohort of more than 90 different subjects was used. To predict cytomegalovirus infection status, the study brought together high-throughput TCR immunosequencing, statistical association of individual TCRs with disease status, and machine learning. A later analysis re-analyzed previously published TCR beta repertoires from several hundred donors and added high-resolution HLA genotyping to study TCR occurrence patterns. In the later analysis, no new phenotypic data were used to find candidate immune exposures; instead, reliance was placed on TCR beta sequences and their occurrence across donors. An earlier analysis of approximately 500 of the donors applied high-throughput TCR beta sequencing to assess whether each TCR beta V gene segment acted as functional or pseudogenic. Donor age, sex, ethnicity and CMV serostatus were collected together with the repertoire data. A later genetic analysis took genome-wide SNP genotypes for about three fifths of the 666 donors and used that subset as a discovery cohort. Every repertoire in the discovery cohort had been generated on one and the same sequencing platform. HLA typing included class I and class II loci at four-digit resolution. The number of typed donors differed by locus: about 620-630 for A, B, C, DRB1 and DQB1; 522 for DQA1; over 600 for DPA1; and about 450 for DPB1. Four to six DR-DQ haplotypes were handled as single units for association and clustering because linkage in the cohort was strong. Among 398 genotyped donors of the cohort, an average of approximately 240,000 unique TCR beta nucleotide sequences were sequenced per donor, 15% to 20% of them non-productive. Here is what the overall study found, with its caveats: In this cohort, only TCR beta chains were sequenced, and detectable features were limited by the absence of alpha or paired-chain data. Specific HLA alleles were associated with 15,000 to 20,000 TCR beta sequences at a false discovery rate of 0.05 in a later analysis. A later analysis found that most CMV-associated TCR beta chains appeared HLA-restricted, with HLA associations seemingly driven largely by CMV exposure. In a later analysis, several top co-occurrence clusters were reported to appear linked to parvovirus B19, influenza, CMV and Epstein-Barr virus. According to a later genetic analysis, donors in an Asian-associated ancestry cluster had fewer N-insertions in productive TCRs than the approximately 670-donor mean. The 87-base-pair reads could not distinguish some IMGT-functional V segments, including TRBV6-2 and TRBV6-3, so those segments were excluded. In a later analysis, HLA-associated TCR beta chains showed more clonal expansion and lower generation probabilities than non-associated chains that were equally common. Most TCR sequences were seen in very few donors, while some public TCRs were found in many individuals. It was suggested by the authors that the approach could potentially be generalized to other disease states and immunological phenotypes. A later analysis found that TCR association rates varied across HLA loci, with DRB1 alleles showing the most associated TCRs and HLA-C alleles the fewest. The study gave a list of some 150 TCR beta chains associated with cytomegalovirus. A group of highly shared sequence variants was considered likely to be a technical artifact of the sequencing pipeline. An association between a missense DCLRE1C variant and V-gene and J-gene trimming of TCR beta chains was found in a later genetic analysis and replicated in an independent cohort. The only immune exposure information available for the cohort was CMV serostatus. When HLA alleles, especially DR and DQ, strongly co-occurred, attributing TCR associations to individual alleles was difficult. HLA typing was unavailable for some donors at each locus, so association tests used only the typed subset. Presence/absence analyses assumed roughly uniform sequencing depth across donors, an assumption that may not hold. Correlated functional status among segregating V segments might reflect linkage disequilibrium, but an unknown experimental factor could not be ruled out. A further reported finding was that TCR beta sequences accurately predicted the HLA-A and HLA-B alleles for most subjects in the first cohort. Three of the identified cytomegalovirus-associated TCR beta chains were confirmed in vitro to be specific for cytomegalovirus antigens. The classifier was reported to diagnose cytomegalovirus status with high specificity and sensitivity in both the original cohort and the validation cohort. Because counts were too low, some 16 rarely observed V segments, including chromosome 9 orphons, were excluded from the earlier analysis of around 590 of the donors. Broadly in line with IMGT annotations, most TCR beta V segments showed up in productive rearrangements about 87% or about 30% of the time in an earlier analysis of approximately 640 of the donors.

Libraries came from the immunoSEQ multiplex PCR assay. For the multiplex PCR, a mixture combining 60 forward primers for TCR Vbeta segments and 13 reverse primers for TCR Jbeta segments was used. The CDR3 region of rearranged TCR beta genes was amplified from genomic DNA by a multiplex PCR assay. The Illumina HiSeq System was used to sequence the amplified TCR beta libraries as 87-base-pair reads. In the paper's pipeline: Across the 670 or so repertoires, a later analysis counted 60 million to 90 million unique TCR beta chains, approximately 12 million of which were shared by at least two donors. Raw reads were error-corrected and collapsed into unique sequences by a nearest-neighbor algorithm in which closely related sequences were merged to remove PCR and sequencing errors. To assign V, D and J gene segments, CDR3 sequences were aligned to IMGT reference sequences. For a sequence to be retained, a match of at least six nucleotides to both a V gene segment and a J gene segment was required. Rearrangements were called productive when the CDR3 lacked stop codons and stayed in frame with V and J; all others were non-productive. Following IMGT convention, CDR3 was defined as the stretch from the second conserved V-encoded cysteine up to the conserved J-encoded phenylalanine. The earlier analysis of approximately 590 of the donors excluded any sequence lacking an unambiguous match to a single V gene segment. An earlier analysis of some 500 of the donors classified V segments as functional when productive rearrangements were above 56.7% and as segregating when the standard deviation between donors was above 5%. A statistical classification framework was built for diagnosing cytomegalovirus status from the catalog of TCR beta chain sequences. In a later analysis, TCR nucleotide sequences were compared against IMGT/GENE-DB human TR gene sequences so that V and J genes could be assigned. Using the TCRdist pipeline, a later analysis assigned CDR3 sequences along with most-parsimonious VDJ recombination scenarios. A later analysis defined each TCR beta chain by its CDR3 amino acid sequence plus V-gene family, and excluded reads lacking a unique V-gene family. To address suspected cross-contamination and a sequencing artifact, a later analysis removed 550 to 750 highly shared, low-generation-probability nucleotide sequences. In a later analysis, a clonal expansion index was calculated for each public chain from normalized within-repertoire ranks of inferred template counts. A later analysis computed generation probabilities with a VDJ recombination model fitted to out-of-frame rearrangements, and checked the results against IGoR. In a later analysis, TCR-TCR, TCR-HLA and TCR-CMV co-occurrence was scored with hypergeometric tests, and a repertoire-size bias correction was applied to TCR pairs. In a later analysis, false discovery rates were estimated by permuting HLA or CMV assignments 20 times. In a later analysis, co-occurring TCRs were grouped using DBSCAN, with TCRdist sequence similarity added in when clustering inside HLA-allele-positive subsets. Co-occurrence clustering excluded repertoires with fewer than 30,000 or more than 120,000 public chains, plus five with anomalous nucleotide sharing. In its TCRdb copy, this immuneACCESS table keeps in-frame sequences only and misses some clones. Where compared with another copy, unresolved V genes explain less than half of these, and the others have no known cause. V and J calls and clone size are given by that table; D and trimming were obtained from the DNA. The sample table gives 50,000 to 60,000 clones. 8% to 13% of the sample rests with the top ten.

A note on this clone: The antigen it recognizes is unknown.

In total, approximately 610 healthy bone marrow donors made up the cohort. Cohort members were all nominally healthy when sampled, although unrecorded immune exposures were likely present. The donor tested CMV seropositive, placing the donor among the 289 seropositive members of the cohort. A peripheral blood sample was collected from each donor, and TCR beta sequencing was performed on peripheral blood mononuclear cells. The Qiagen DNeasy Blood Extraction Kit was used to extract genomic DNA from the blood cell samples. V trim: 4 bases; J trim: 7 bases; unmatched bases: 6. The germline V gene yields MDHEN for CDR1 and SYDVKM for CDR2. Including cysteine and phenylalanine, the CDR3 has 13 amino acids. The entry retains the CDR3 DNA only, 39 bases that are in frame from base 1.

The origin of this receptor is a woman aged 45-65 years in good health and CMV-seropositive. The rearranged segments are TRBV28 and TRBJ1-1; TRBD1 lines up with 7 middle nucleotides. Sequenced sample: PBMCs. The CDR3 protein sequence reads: CASSSGQRLEAFF. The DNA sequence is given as TGTGCCAGCAGTTCGGGACAGAGACTTGAAGCTTTCTTT.